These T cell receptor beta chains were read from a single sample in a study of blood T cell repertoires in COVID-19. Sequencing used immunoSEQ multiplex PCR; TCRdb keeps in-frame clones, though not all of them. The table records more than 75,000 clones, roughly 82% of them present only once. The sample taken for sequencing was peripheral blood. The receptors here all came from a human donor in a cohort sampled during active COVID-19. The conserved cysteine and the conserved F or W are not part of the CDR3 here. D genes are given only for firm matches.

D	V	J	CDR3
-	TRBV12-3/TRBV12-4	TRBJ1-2	ASSRDIGGYT
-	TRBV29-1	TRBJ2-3	SVVNRGTDTQY
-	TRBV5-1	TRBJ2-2	ASSLESGVTGELF
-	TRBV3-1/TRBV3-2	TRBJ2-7	ASSQTDYEQY
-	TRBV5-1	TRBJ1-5	ASSAGSMDQPQH
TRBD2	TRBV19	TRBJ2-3	ASRLAGETQY
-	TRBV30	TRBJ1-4	AWSGGANEKLF
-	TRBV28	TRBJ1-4	ATKSDSAREKLF
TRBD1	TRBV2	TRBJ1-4	ASRTLDRVKEKLF
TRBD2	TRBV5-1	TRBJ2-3	ASSWGGTSGATDTQY
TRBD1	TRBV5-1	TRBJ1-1	ASSLGTGTNTEAF
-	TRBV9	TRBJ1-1	ASSESLELTEAF
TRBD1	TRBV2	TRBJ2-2	ASSLQGGTGELF
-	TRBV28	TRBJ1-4	ASSFPSGGQVEKLF
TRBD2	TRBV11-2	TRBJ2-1	ASSLGLGNNEQF
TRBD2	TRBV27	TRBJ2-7	ASSPTSSYEQY
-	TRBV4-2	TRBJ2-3	ASSQDGGESTDTQY
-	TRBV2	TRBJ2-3	ASRSGGGPGLYTQY
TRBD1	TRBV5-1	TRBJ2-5	ASSPTGTGGVGTQY
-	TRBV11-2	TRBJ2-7	ASSLTTLAEQY
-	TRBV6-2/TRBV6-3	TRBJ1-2	ASSAQGYGYT
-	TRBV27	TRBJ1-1	ASSFLLGAAEAF
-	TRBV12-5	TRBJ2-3	ASGISTDTQY
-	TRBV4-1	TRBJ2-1	ASSHTGSLSYNEQF
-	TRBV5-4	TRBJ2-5	ASSLGIGDLLRETQY
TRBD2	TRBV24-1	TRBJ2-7	ATSDPGTSGYEQY
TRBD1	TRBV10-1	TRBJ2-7	ASGDSYEQY
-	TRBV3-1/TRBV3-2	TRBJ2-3	ASSRTQGITDTQY
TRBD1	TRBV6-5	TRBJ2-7	ASSRDRGFYEQY
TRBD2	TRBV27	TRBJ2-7	ASSLGTLAGGFYEQY
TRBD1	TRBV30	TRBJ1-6	AWSPGQGSHSPLH
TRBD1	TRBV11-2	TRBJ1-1	ASSLRQGTEAF
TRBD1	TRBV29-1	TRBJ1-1	SGDSFMNTEAF
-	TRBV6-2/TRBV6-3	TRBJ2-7	ASSTAGYSYEQY
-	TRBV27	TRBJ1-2	ASSLAPGAGGYT
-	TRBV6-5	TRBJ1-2	ASSSGAYGYT
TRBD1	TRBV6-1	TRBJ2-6	ASSEFGRGRSGANVLT
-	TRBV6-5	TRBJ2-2	ASSLFIRGGELF
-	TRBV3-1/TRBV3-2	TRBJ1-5	ASSLQYSNQPQH
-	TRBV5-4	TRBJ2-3	ASSFGGAGTDTQY
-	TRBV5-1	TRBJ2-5	TSSLNSGGGRSQY
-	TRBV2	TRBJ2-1	ASSYSGSSYNEQF
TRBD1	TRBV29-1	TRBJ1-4	SVARTGLNEKLF
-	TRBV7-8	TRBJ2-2	ASSLALSDTGELF
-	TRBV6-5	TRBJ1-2	ASSQANYGYT
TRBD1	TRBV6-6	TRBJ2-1	ASTIRGQGAGEQF
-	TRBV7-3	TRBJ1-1	ASSPGYGAEAF
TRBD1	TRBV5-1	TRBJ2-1	ASSFSRTGGSSSYNEQF
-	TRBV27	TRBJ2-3	ASSPTRWGLGTDTQY